One and the same sample provided the 17 T cell receptor beta chains below, sequenced in a study of T cells in women clearing cervical HPV infection. The assay was immunoSEQ multiplex PCR, and TCRdb's table has in-frame clones only and misses some. This listing includes around 31,000 clones. What was sequenced was blood buffy coat. These receptors came from a woman aged 18-70 years with a cervical HPV16 infection that either progressed to CIN3+ or cleared (not recorded which).

Comments on this clone: The read halts 3 residues ahead of the CDR3 end, with the missing end drawn from the germline J gene. The gene calls are TRBV19 and TRBJ1-4; D may be TRBD1 (5 bases). Per germline, CDR1 LNHDA and CDR2 SQIVND (reference sequence). This CDR3 has 16 amino acids. The CDR3 here is CASSIGGISGANVLFF. CDR3 DNA, as far as it was read: TGTGCCAGTAGTATAGGTGGGATATCTGGGGCCAACGTA.

As for this clone: Read data end 3 residues before the CDR3 end; the end is taken from the germline J gene. J is TRBJ1-2 and V is TRBV19; no definite D call. CDR1 is LNHDA, CDR2 SQIVND, per germline (reference sequence). This CDR3 contains 13 residues. This chain's CDR3 is CASSISAGYDYTF. The CDR3 bases that were read are TGTGCCAGTAGTATCTCAGCGGGTTACGAC.

As concerns this clone: The CDR3 extends 3 residues past the end of the read, so its final part is completed from the germline J gene. This rearrangement joins TRBV7-8 to TRBJ2-2, with 8 bases identical to TRBD2. The junction had 9 bases not matched to a gene; V was cut back by 5 bases and J by 4 bases. CDR1 and CDR2 from the germline V gene are SGHVS and FQNEAQ. The CDR3 contains 16 residues. Incomplete CDR3 DNA: TGTGCCAGCAGCGCCGCGGGGGGCGAACCCACCGGGGAG. Protein product: CASSAAGGEPTGE. The full CDR3 protein reads CASSAAGGEPTGELFF.

About this clone itself: From the germline J gene comes the end of the CDR3, since the read stops 3 residues before it. This chain joins TRBV20-1 and TRBJ1-6; no definite D call. CDR1 is DFQATT, CDR2 SNEGSKA, per germline (reference sequence). The V end was cut by 5 bases, the J end by 7 bases, with 9 bases between. CDR3 length equals 12 residues. CDR3 protein: CSAATGNSPLHF. The DNA read from the CDR3 is TGCAGTGCTGCGACGGGGAATTCACCC.

The covered CDR3 bases are TGTGCCAGCAGCTTAGAGGTCGGGGAG. The encoded protein is CASSLEVGE. The whole CDR3 is CASSLEVGELFF. The chain combines TRBV7-9 with TRBJ2-2; no definite D call. The read is 3 residues too short to cover the CDR3 end, so that end is filled in from the germline J gene. Germline CDR1 is SEHNR and CDR2 is FQNEAQ (reference sequence). With 1 base removed from V and 7 bases from J, the gap between germline ends came to 4 bases. The CDR3 is made up of 12 amino acids. Using reference TRBV7-9 and TRBJ2-2 for the parts outside the CDR3, the full variable domain is DTGVSQNPRHKITKRGQNVTFRCDPISEHNRLYWYRQTLGQGPEFLTYFQNEAQLEKSRLLSDRFSAERPKGSFSTLEIQRTEQGDSAMYLCASSLEVGELFFGEGSRLTVL.

With regard to this clone: With the read ending 3 residues before the CDR3 end, the germline J gene is used to fill in that end. The J gene is TRBJ2-7, the V gene TRBV18, with 11 bases lining up with TRBD1. Germline V gene data show CDR1 as KGHSH and CDR2 as LQKENI. The CDR3 is 14 residues long. The J segment lost 6 bases and the V segment lost 5 bases, leaving 6 bases of the junction unmatched. CDR3 DNA, as far as it was read: TGTGCCAGCTCATCCGGGACAGGGGGAACCGAG. Its protein is CASSSGTGGTE. The complete CDR3 reads CASSSGTGGTEQYF.

About this clone: The read gets to within 3 residues of the CDR3 end, and the germline J gene fills in the rest. Other DNA sequences in the sample encode the same CDR3. V gene TRBV7-3 combines with J gene TRBJ2-2; D may be TRBD2 (7 bases). Trimming removed 5 bases at V and 6 bases at J, with 13 bases between. The CDR3 is 14 residues long. The V gene's germline CDR1 is SGHTA and CDR2 FQGTGA. The sequenced part of the CDR3 DNA is TGTGCCAGCAGCCTAATGGGGGGGCCCGGGGAG. It is translated as CASSLMGGPGE. The full CDR3 protein reads CASSLMGGPGELFF.

Comment on this clone: The read stops 3 residues short of the end of the CDR3; the missing end is completed from the germline J gene. This chain connects TRBV7-2 to TRBJ1-2; no reliable D call. CDR1 SGHTA and CDR2 FQGNSA come from the germline V gene. The length of the CDR3 is 15 residues. CDR3 loop: CASSKSGSSYNDYTF. The CDR3 bases that were read are TGTGCCAGCAGCAAGAGCGGGAGCTCCTACAATGAC. The complete variable domain, with remaining parts taken from reference TRBV7-2 and TRBJ1-2, reads GAGVSQSPSNKVTEKGKDVELRCDPISGHTALYWYRQSLGQGLEFLIYFQGNSAPDKSGLPSDRFSAERTGGSVSTLTIQRTQQEDSAVYLCASSKSGSSYNDYTFGSGTRLTVV.

With regard to this clone: The DNA ends 3 residues before the CDR3 does, and the rest of the CDR3 is filled in from the germline J gene. The genes are TRBV4-1 and TRBJ2-2; TRBD2 might be the D (5 bases). Trimming removed 0 bases from V and 3 bases from J, with 8 bases in between. The CDR3 sequence is 15 residues long. Germline V gene sequence: CDR1 MGHRA, CDR2 YSYEKL. Partial CDR3 DNA: TGCGCCAGCAGCCAAGAAGGACTGTACACCGGGGAG. It translates to CASSQEGLYTGE. The entire CDR3 reads CASSQEGLYTGELFF.

For this clone: The read halts 3 residues ahead of the CDR3 end, with the missing end drawn from the germline J gene. This chain links TRBV7-8 with TRBJ2-4, with D maybe TRBD1 (5 bases). This CDR3 contains 14 residues. Germline V CDR1 and CDR2: SGHVS, FQNEAQ. CDR3 loop: CASSLTVANYGQYF. The part of the CDR3 DNA that was read is TGTGCCAGCAGCTTGACAGTAGCTAACTATGGT.

Details on this clone: The read is 3 residues too short to cover the CDR3 end, so that end is filled in from the germline J gene. The chain has TRBV5-4 and TRBJ1-2; the D is unclear. This CDR3 is built from 15 residues. Germline lookup yields CDR1 SGHNT and CDR2 YYREEE (reference sequence). Incomplete CDR3 DNA: TGTGCCAGCAGTTTTAGACTAGCGGAAAACAATGAG. Translation: CASSFRLAENNE. The entire CDR3 is CASSFRLAENNEYTF.

As to this clone: The sequence runs out 3 residues before the end of the CDR3; the remainder is reconstructed from the germline J gene. V usage is TRBV19 and J usage is TRBJ2-5; a weak D match, TRBD1 (6 bases). V was shortened by 4 bases and J by 4 bases, with 13 bases between the two germline ends. Germline CDR1 and CDR2: LNHDA and SQIVND (reference sequence). The CDR3 spans 14 residues. This chain's CDR3 is CASSTTGLGETQYF. Partial CDR3 DNA: TGTGCCAGTAGTACCACAGGGTTGGGAGAGACC.

With regard to this clone: The missing CDR3 end, 3 residues past where the read stops, is filled in from the germline J gene. This chain connects TRBV7-3 to TRBJ2-2; possibly TRBD1 for D (5 bases). Germline CDR1 reads SGHTA; CDR2 reads FQGTGA. Between the trimmed V and J ends, which lost 4 bases and 0 bases, there was a span of 9 bases. This CDR3 region has 15 residues. This chain's CDR3 is CASSSQGANTGELFF. The covered CDR3 bases are TGTGCCAGCAGCTCCCAGGGTGCGAACACCGGGGAG.

Notes on this clone: The read finishes 3 residues shy of the CDR3 end, and the germline J gene is used to complete it. The V gene is TRBV20-1, the J gene TRBJ1-6; tentative D call: TRBD1 (5 bases). Germline loops: CDR1 DFQATT, CDR2 SNEGSKA (reference sequence). The V end lost 5 bases, the J end lost 0 bases, and 26 bases lay between the germline ends. This CDR3 spans 20 amino acids. CDR3 DNA, as far as it was read: TGCAGTGCTGGATCGACCGGGACTGGGAGGCTTAGCTCCTATAATTCACCC. It specifies CSAGSTGTGRLSSYNSP. The whole CDR3 is CSAGSTGTGRLSSYNSPLHF.

As concerns this clone: The read comes to an end 3 residues before the CDR3 does, leaving the germline J gene to fill in the end. The gene calls are TRBV20-1 and TRBJ2-7, with TRBD1 matching 7 bases. V lost 6 bases to trimming and J lost 4 bases; unmatched junction nucleotides: 3. The CDR3 runs to 11 residues. Looked up from germline, CDR1 is DFQATT and CDR2 is SNEGSKA (reference sequence). CDR3 protein: CSARQGYEQYF. Incomplete CDR3 DNA: TGCAGTGCGAGACAGGGATACGAG.

Concerning this clone: The read terminates 3 residues ahead of where the CDR3 ends, so the germline J gene completes it. V gene TRBV19 combines with J gene TRBJ2-1, with D uncertain. The germline V gene has CDR1 LNHDA and CDR2 SQIVND (reference sequence). V lost 3 bases and J lost 0, with 6 bases in between. The length of the CDR3 is 14 residues. CDR3: CASSIRLSYNEQFF. The CDR3 DNA, read in part, is TGTGCCAGTAGTATCCGACTCTCCTACAATGAG.

Notes on this clone: The read terminates 3 residues ahead of where the CDR3 ends, so the germline J gene completes it. This sequence joins TRBV6-2 or TRBV6-3 and TRBJ2-3; the match to TRBD1 covers 7 bases. The CDR3 is made up of 15 amino acids. Germline loops: CDR1 MNHEY, CDR2 SVGEGT. V was pared by 4 bases and J by 4 bases, with 8 bases of the junction left unmatched. The chain's CDR3 is CASSWTGSTADTQYF. The DNA read from the CDR3 is TGTGCCAGCAGTTGGACAGGCTCAACCGCAGATACG.